One sample yielded the 19 T cell receptor beta chains listed below, sequenced in a study of T cell repertoires in cytomegalovirus infection. TCRdb reprocessed the reads via MiXCR and lists one record per CDR3 protein. The table has 170,000 or so distinct CDR3 sequences, approximately 18% seen once. The specimen was CD8+ T cells from PBMCs. The origin of the receptors is a human donor in good health (CMV status not recorded). Some clones in this sample may be carry-over from other donors' samples.

This clonotype was detected only a few times. The V gene is TRBV7-9, the J gene TRBJ1-2; D may be TRBD1 (6 bases). Germline assignment: CDR1 SEHNR and CDR2 FQNEAQ (reference sequence). CDR3 length: 15 residues. V lost 5 bases and J lost 4, with 17 bases in between. CDR3 sequence: CASSSQGHLSYGYTF. CDR3 in DNA: TGTGCCAGCAGCAGCCAGGGACACCTATCCTATGGCTACACCTTC.

J is TRBJ2-7 and V is TRBV28; 8 bases agree with TRBD2. CDR3 size: 15 residues. CDR1 MDHEN and CDR2 SYDVKM come from the germline V gene. V shed 3 bases and J 4 bases; nucleotides not matched to a gene: 8. CDR3 bases: TGTGCCAGCAGTTTGACGGGAGGGTATTTTTACGAGCAGTACTTC. Translation: CASSLTGGYFYEQYF.

This clonotype came up a few times. The chain recombines TRBV6-8 with TRBJ2-1; 8 bases line up with TRBD1. From germline, CDR1 is MNHGY and CDR2 SAAAGT. The CDR3 has 13 amino acids. The V and J ends lost 8 bases and 6 bases, in that order; junction bases with no gene match: 6. The CDR3 DNA sequence: TGTGCCAGCGCTCAGGGGGCGGCCAATGAGCAGTTCTTC. As protein: CASAQGAANEQFF.

This clonotype was picked up a small number of times. The rearrangement joins TRBV29-1 to TRBJ1-2; D is undetermined. The ends were cut back, 2 bases at V and 0 bases at J, with 7 bases in the middle. The CDR3 totals 13 residues. Germline V lookup: CDR1 SQVTM, CDR2 ANQGSEA. The CDR3 protein is CSVESLSNYGYTF. The CDR3, as DNA: TGCAGCGTTGAAAGCTTGTCTAACTATGGCTACACCTTC. The full variable domain, rest sourced from reference TRBV29-1 and TRBJ1-2, is SAVISQKPSRDICQRGTSLTIQCQVDSQVTMMFWYRQQPGQSLTLIATANQGSEATYESGFVIDKFPISRPNLTFSTLTVSNMSPEDSSIYLCSVESLSNYGYTFGSGTRLTVV.

The CDR3 sequence: CAISESGTVRPNEKLFF. CDR3 nucleotides: TGTGCCATCAGTGAGTCGGGGACAGTTCGTCCTAATGAAAAACTGTTTTTT. The genes are TRBV10-3 and TRBJ1-4; 7 bases map to TRBD1. V lost 0 bases to trimming and J lost 3 bases; unmatched junction nucleotides: 7. Per germline, CDR1 ENHRY and CDR2 SYGVKD. There are 17 residues in the CDR3.

The genes are TRBV7-6 and TRBJ1-1, with TRBD1 as a possible D gene (5 bases). CDR3 length: 16 amino acids. CDR1 and CDR2 (germline): SGHVS, FNYEAQ. Trimming cost V 5 bases and J 3 bases, with 19 bases left between them. The CDR3 DNA reads TGTGCCAGCAGCCCTAGTGACAGACCCTCTGACACTGAAGCTTTCTTT. Its translation: CASSPSDRPSDTEAFF. Full variable domain (outside the CDR3, taken from reference TRBV7-6 and TRBJ1-1): GAGVSQSPRYKVTKRGQDVALRCDPISGHVSLYWYRQALGQGPEFLTYFNYEAQQDKSGLPNDRFSAERPEGSISTLTIQRTEQRDSAMYRCASSPSDRPSDTEAFFGQGTRLTVV.

The rearrangement joins TRBV28 to TRBJ2-5; D is unresolved. Trimming cost V 2 bases and J 4 bases, with 5 bases left between them. The CDR3 contains 12 residues. CDR1 MDHEN and CDR2 SYDVKM come from the germline V gene. The CDR3 nucleotides are TGTGCCAGCAGTTTACATGGAGAGACCCAGTACTTC. Translating gives CASSLHGETQYF. The full variable domain, in which reference TRBV28 and TRBJ2-5 provide the parts outside the CDR3, is DVKVTQSSRYLVKRTGEKVFLECVQDMDHENMFWYRQDPGLGLRLIYFSYDVKMKEKGDIPEGYSVSREKKERFSLILESASTNQTSMYLCASSLHGETQYFGPGTRLLVL.

The rearrangement links TRBV9 to TRBJ1-5; no firm D call. The V and J ends lost 5 bases and 0 bases respectively, with 9 bases between them. Germline V gene lookup returns CDR1 SGDLS and CDR2 YYNGEE. The CDR3 is 14 residues long. This chain's CDR3 is CASSESHSNQPQHF. The DNA for the CDR3 is TGTGCCAGCAGTGAAAGTCATAGCAATCAGCCCCAGCATTTT.

This clonotype was counted only a few times. This chain links TRBV5-4 with TRBJ2-3; 9 bases fit TRBD2. J gave up 0 bases and V 4 bases, and 3 bases lay outside the gene matches. This CDR3 comprises 15 residues. Germline CDR1 and CDR2: SGHNT and YYREEE (reference sequence). The DNA for the CDR3 is TGTGCCAGCAGCGAGCGGGGGGCCAGCACAGATACGCAGTATTTT. This translates into CASSERGASTDTQYF.

This clonotype has ten or more counts. The chain joins TRBV12-3 or TRBV12-4 to TRBJ1-5; maybe TRBD1 (5 bases). The CDR3 is 15 amino acids. V lost 3 bases and J lost 0, with 9 bases in between. The CDR3 sequence is CASSFGGRSNQPQHF. CDR3 coding DNA: TGTGCCAGCAGTTTCGGGGGACGTAGCAATCAGCCCCAGCATTTT.

This clonotype appeared a few times. The chain combines TRBV28 with TRBJ1-1; D is unclear. CDR1 and CDR2 from the germline V gene are MDHEN and SYDVKM. This CDR3 spans 15 amino acids. The V end was cut by 5 bases, the J end by 1 base, with 14 bases between. CDR3 sequence (DNA): TGTGCCAGCAGTCTACTCGCGGAGGGGAACACTGAAGCTTTCTTT. This sequence encodes CASSLLAEGNTEAFF.

This clonotype was counted at least ten times. The chain links TRBV11-2 to TRBJ2-7; D gene uncertain. Germline-derived CDR1 and CDR2 are SGHAT and FQNNGV. Trimming shortened V by 1 base and J by 5 bases, and 6 bases separated the two germline ends. This CDR3 contains 12 residues. CDR3 protein: CASSLGVHEQYF. As DNA, the CDR3 is TGTGCCAGCAGCTTAGGGGTCCACGAGCAGTACTTC.

This clonotype occurred a few times. The V call is TRBV20-1, the J call TRBJ2-1; 13 positions agree with TRBD2. The CDR3 has 15 amino acids. Trimming cost V 3 bases and J 10 bases; bases outside gene matches: 9. Looked up from germline, CDR1 is DFQATT and CDR2 is SNEGSKA (reference sequence). The CDR3 loop is CSASPGLAGSREQFF. In DNA form, the CDR3 reads TGCAGTGCTAGTCCGGGACTAGCGGGAAGTCGGGAGCAGTTCTTC.

The V call is TRBV6-2 or TRBV6-3, the J call TRBJ2-1; D not resolved. Germline CDR1 and CDR2: MNHEY and SVGEGT. V was shortened by 6 bases and J by 5 bases, with 5 bases between the two germline ends. The CDR3 contains 11 residues. The CDR3 sequence: CASSRNNEQFF. The CDR3 DNA reads as TGTGCCAGCAGCCGAAACAATGAGCAGTTCTTC.

Only a few counts were recorded for this clonotype. The chain uses TRBV6-2 or TRBV6-3 and TRBJ2-5; D call uncertain. The germline V gene encodes CDR1 MNHEY and CDR2 SVGEGT. V was trimmed by 4 bases and J by 7 bases, leaving 16 bases between them. CDR3 length: 14 residues. The CDR3 nucleotides are TGTGCCAGCAGTTCTTCTCAGCCCCCCTTGACCCAGTACTTC. It is translated as CASSSSQPPLTQYF.

The genes are TRBV7-2 and TRBJ2-1, with D perhaps assigned TRBD1 or TRBD2 (6 bases each). The CDR3 extends over 14 amino acids. V shed 5 bases and J shed 6 bases, with 14 bases lying between them. Germline CDR1 SGHTA, CDR2 FQGNSA. The DNA of the CDR3 is TGTGCCAGCAGCACCCATGGGGGGCTCAATGAGCAGTTCTTC. This sequence encodes CASSTHGGLNEQFF.

This clonotype was recorded a few times. The chain recombines TRBV7-9 with TRBJ2-7, with D maybe TRBD1 (6 bases). V was cut by 2 bases and J by 7 bases, with 18 bases left in between. Germline loops: CDR1 SEHNR, CDR2 FQNEAQ (reference sequence). This CDR3 is built from 15 residues. CDR3 loop: CASSLFPAGDREQYF. In DNA form, the CDR3 reads TGTGCCAGCAGCTTATTCCCAGCAGGGGATAGGGAGCAGTACTTC.

The rearrangement uses TRBV28 and TRBJ1-1; unclear D gene. The CDR3 extends over 12 amino acids. CDR1 is MDHEN, CDR2 SYDVKM, per germline. V lost 4 bases and J 8 bases, leaving 11 bases between the germline ends. In DNA, the CDR3 is TGTGCCAGCAGTTCCCGGAGCCAGGAAGCTTTCTTT. Its translation is CASSSRSQEAFF.

The rearrangement uses TRBV7-2 and TRBJ2-5, with 11 positions matching TRBD2. The V gene end was trimmed by 5 bases and the J gene end by 0 bases; junction bases not matched to a gene: 8. CDR1 and CDR2 from the germline V gene are SGHTA and FQGNSA. The CDR3 totals 17 residues. CDR3 sequence (DNA): TGTGCCAGCAGCCCGGTGACTAGCGGGACGTACCAAGAGACCCAGTACTTC. As protein: CASSPVTSGTYQETQYF.